The 32 T cell receptor beta chains below all came from one sample that was sequenced in a study of tissue T cells after allogeneic stem cell transplantation. Stated time point: mouse harvest day 7 after allogeneic transplant. The graft held 10^6 splenic CD5+ T cells and 10^7 T-cell-depleted bone marrow cells. The protocol was immunoSEQ multiplex PCR, while the TCRdb copy is restricted to in-frame clones and leaves out a portion. Among more than 5,000 clones, under 55% were seen once, and the ten largest hold almost 8%. What was sequenced was gut tissue. The receptors shown here come from a female BALB/c mouse given C57BL/6 T cells with graft-versus-host disease after an allogeneic hematopoietic cell transplant.

A note on this clone: The genes and germline here are from mouse. The read ends 1 residue early relative to the CDR3; the germline J gene fills the gap. The rearrangement links TRBV23 to TRBJ1-1; the DNA was not used to check the table's D call, TRBD1. The CDR3 contains 14 residues. CDR1 is KGHTA and CDR2 is FQNQQP in the germline V gene. The sequenced part of the CDR3 DNA is TGCTCCAGCTTCCCGACAGGGGGCGGCACAGAAGTCTTC. Its protein product is CSSFPTGGGTEVF. The whole CDR3 protein is CSSFPTGGGTEVFF. The variable domain in full, with the rest retrieved from reference TRBV23 and TRBJ1-1, is DAAVTQKPRYLIKMKGQEAEMKCIPEKGHTAVFWYQQKQSKELKFLIYFQNQQPLDQIDMVKERFSAVCPSSSLCSLGIRTCEAEDSALYLCSSFPTGGGTEVFFGKGTRLTVV.

A note on this clone: Genes and germline come from the mouse. The read comes to an end 1 residue before the CDR3 does, leaving the germline J gene to fill in the end. The chain is built from TRBV13-2 and TRBJ2-5, with D perhaps matching TRBD2 (5 bases). V was trimmed by 1 base and J by 8 bases, leaving 11 bases between them. The CDR3 extends over 13 amino acids. The germline gives CDR1 NNHNN, CDR2 SYGAGS (reference sequence). The DNA read from the CDR3 is TGTGCCAGCGGTGATACGTGGGGAGGCACCCAGTAC. This encodes CASGDTWGGTQY. The whole CDR3 sequence reads CASGDTWGGTQYF.

A word on this clone: The gene names here belong to mouse. The sequenced part of the CDR3 DNA is TGTGCCAGCAGTTCTAGGACTGGGGGTGCAAACACCGGGCAGCTCTAC. Translation: CASSSRTGGANTGQLY. The whole CDR3 protein is CASSSRTGGANTGQLYF. The chain couples TRBV15 to TRBJ2-2, with TRBD2 matching over 10 bases. The CDR3 end is not reached by the read, which stops 1 residue before it; the germline J gene fills it in. Germline V gene lookup returns CDR1 SGHND and CDR2 FRSKSL. V was clipped by 4 bases and J by 0 bases; unmatched bases: 5. The CDR3 extends over 17 amino acids.

This clone turned up a few times. The gene names here belong to mouse. The read terminates 1 residue ahead of where the CDR3 ends, so the germline J gene completes it. The chain links TRBV29 to TRBJ1-5, with TRBD1 as a possible D gene (5 bases). The CDR3 extends over 14 amino acids. The germline CDR1 and CDR2 sequences are MSHET and SYDVDS. Trimming cost V 2 bases and J 1 base, with 6 bases left between them. The CDR3: CASSLGGNNQAPLF. CDR3 bases read: TGTGCTAGCAGTTTAGGGGGGAACAACCAGGCTCCGCTT.

Details on this clone: The gene names here belong to mouse. The read ends 1 residue before the CDR3 terminus; that terminus is restored from the germline J gene. The chain recombines TRBV26 with TRBJ2-2; maybe TRBD2 (6 bases). The germline V gene has CDR1 KGHPV and CDR2 FQNQEV (reference sequence). CDR3 length equals 14 residues. V was cut by 1 base and J by 3 bases, with 6 bases left in between. The CDR3 reads CASSLWGDTGQLYF. Incomplete CDR3 DNA: TGTGCCAGCAGTCTGTGGGGGGACACCGGGCAGCTCTAC.

On this clone: Genes here carry mouse names. The read terminates 1 residue ahead of where the CDR3 ends, so the germline J gene completes it. This sequence joins TRBV3 and TRBJ1-1; D unclear. The CDR3 runs to 14 residues. CDR1 is SNHLY and CDR2 is FYNGKV in the germline V gene (reference sequence). Trimming stripped 2 bases from V and 0 bases from J, with 7 bases between. This CDR3 is CASSLRQANTEVFF. The part of the CDR3 DNA that was read is TGTGCCAGCAGCTTAAGGCAGGCAAACACAGAAGTCTTC.

A remark on this clone: Genes here carry mouse names. The CDR3 goes on 1 residue after the read ends, and that part is filled in from the germline J gene. V is TRBV29 and J is TRBJ2-5, with D perhaps matching TRBD1 or TRBD2 (5 bases each). Germline lookup yields CDR1 MSHET and CDR2 SYDVDS. V was pared by 2 bases and J by 4 bases, with 7 bases between. The CDR3 covers 13 residues. CDR3 sequence: CASSLGAEDTQYF. Incomplete CDR3 DNA: TGTGCTAGCAGTTTAGGGGCAGAAGACACCCAGTAC.

As to this clone: The gene symbols are mouse symbols. The read is 1 residue too short to cover the CDR3 end, so that end is filled in from the germline J gene. The chain has TRBV26 and TRBJ1-6; 7 bases are shared with TRBD1. TRBJ1-6 is designated an ORF whose function remains uncertain. V lost 2 bases to trimming and J lost 7 bases; unmatched junction nucleotides: 2. The CDR3 length is 14 residues. Germline-derived CDR1 and CDR2 are KGHPV and FQNQEV (reference sequence). The CDR3 spells CASSLRGRNSPLYF. The covered CDR3 bases are TGTGCCAGCAGTCTGAGGGGGCGGAATTCGCCCCTCTAC.

With regard to this clone: Gene names and germline refer to mouse. The read terminates 1 residue before the CDR3 end, so the remaining end is supplied by the germline J gene. The rearrangement joins TRBV13-1 to TRBJ2-5; 7 bases align to TRBD2. CDR1 NSHNY and CDR2 SYGAGN come from the germline V gene. Trimming cost V 0 bases and J 5 bases; bases outside gene matches: 3. The CDR3 contains 14 residues. Partial CDR3 DNA: TGTGCCAGCAGTGATGCGGGGGGGGGAGACACCCAGTAC. It yields the protein CASSDAGGGDTQY. The full CDR3 sequence reads CASSDAGGGDTQYF.

About this clone: Genes here carry mouse names. CDR3 bases read: TGCTCCAGCAGTCAATCATCTGGGGGGCGCTACGACACCTTGTAC. Protein: CSSSQSSGGRYDTLY. The whole CDR3 sequence is CSSSQSSGGRYDTLYF. V is TRBV23 and J is TRBJ2-4; the tabulated D call, TRBD2, remains unverified against the DNA. The DNA ends 1 residue before the CDR3 does, and the rest of the CDR3 is filled in from the germline J gene. Germline values: CDR1 KGHTA, CDR2 FQNQQP. The length of the CDR3 is 16 residues.

This clone was counted a few times. Gene labels here are mouse ones. The read ends 1 residue before the CDR3 terminus; that terminus is restored from the germline J gene. The gene calls are TRBV26 and TRBJ1-6; D unclear. TRBJ1-6 is marked as an open reading frame, function uncertain. This CDR3 spans 14 amino acids. With 0 bases removed from V and 8 bases from J, the gap between germline ends came to 8 bases. Germline V gene sequence: CDR1 KGHPV, CDR2 FQNQEV (reference sequence). The sequenced CDR3 bases are TGTGCCAGCAGTCTGTCAGGGAGGGATTCGCCCCTCTAC. As protein: CASSLSGRDSPLY. The entire CDR3 reads CASSLSGRDSPLYF.

On this clone: Genes here carry mouse names. The read falls 1 residue short of the CDR3 end, and the missing part is taken from the germline J gene. The V gene is TRBV31, the J gene TRBJ2-1; the match to TRBD1 covers 7 bases. Per the germline V gene, CDR1 is GKSSPN and CDR2 is SITVG. The CDR3 has 13 amino acids. The V and J ends lost 0 bases and 6 bases, in that order; junction bases with no gene match: 2. Partial CDR3 DNA: TGTGCCTGGAGTCTAGGGACAGTTGCTGAGCAGTTC. Translating gives CAWSLGTVAEQF. In full, the CDR3 reads CAWSLGTVAEQFF.

Concerning this clone: Gene names are the mouse ones. The read terminates 1 residue before the CDR3 end, so the remaining end is supplied by the germline J gene. Other DNA sequences in the same sample also yield this CDR3. V usage is TRBV26 and J usage is TRBJ1-1; maybe TRBD1 (6 bases). CDR3 length equals 13 residues. CDR1 is KGHPV and CDR2 is FQNQEV in the germline V gene (reference sequence). V lost 3 bases and J lost 4, with 9 bases in between. The CDR3: CASSLRGGTEVFF. CDR3 bases read: TGTGCCAGCAGTCTTAGGGGGGGCACAGAAGTCTTC.

In regard to this clone: Genes and germline come from the mouse. The CDR3 is cut off 1 residue early in the read; its end comes from the germline J gene. The genes are TRBV1 and TRBJ2-7; tentative D call: TRBD1 (6 bases). The germline V gene has CDR1 NSQYPW and CDR2 LRSPGD (reference sequence). V lost 3 bases to trimming and J lost 4 bases, with 7 bases between them. The CDR3 runs 12 residues. The CDR3 DNA, read in part, is TGCACCTGCAGTGCCGGGACATATGAACAGTAC. This codes for CTCSAGTYEQY. The entire CDR3 reads CTCSAGTYEQYF.

This clone was found a few times. Mouse gene names apply. The read ends 1 residue early relative to the CDR3; the germline J gene fills the gap. V is TRBV14 and J is TRBJ2-7, with unresolved D. The germline gives CDR1 SGHDT, CDR2 FRDEAV. V lost 1 base and J 4 bases, leaving 6 bases between the germline ends. The CDR3 loop spans 12 amino acids. The sequenced CDR3 bases are TGTGCCAGCAGTTTCGGCAGATATGAACAGTAC. Translated, it gives CASSFGRYEQY. The entire CDR3 protein is CASSFGRYEQYF. The variable domain in full, completed from reference TRBV14 and TRBJ2-7, reads EAGVTQSPRYAVLQEGQAVSFWCDPISGHDTLYWYQQPRDQGPQLLVYFRDEAVIDNSQLPSDRFSAVRPKGTNSTLKIQSAKQGDTATYLCASSFGRYEQYFGPGTRLTVL.

In this sample, this clone turned up a few times. The gene names here belong to mouse. The read halts 1 residue ahead of the CDR3 end, with the missing end drawn from the germline J gene. The chain employs TRBV13-3 and TRBJ2-1, with 9 bases identical to TRBD2. V gave up 0 bases and J gave up 3 bases; unmatched junction bases: 1. In germline, CDR1 is NNHDY, CDR2 SYVADS. The CDR3 is 15 residues long. The part of the CDR3 DNA that was read is TGTGCCAGCAGTGATGGGACTGGGGTCTATGCTGAGCAGTTC. Its translation: CASSDGTGVYAEQF. In full, the CDR3 is CASSDGTGVYAEQFF.

Remarks on this clone: Mouse germline and gene names are used. The sequence runs out 1 residue before the end of the CDR3; the remainder is reconstructed from the germline J gene. This chain joins TRBV5 and TRBJ2-3; 11 bases align to TRBD2. CDR1 and CDR2 (germline): LGHNA, YNLKQL (reference sequence). The V segment lost 3 bases and the J segment 0 bases; nucleotides outside the gene matches: 2. This CDR3 has 16 residues. CDR3 in amino acids: CASSQDWGVSAETLYF. The covered CDR3 bases are TGTGCCAGCAGCCAGGACTGGGGGGTTAGTGCAGAAACGCTGTAT.

This clone was counted a few times. Gene names are mouse gene names. The sequenced fragment ends 1 residue before the CDR3 boundary, so the rest is inferred from the germline J gene. The V call is TRBV31, the J call TRBJ2-4; 8 bases match TRBD1. Trimming took 0 bases from V and 1 from J; bases not matched to a gene: 3. Per the germline V gene, CDR1 is GKSSPN and CDR2 is SITVG. The CDR3 is 15 residues long. CDR3 in amino acids: CAWSLDRVGQNTLYF. The covered CDR3 bases are TGTGCCTGGAGTCTGGACAGGGTGGGTCAAAACACCTTGTAC.

Of note for this clone: All gene names here are mouse names. The read terminates 1 residue ahead of where the CDR3 ends, so the germline J gene completes it. The chain links TRBV26 to TRBJ2-3; 7 bases are shared with TRBD1. Trimming cost V 4 bases and J 0 bases; bases outside gene matches: 4. Germline V gene lookup returns CDR1 KGHPV and CDR2 FQNQEV (reference sequence). The CDR3 runs 15 residues. CDR3 DNA, as far as it was read: TGTGCCAGCAGTCCATACAGGGGTAGTGCAGAAACGCTGTAT. It yields the protein CASSPYRGSAETLY. The complete CDR3 reads CASSPYRGSAETLYF.

About this clone itself: Genes here carry mouse names. The DNA read from the CDR3 is TGTGCCAGCAGCCCGCGAGGGGGGGCGGTCAACGAAAGATTATTT. This sequence encodes CASSPRGGAVNERLF. The complete CDR3 sequence is CASSPRGGAVNERLFF. This chain links TRBV3 with TRBJ1-4; perhaps TRBD1 as D (6 bases). The read ends 1 residue early relative to the CDR3; the germline J gene fills the gap. The germline V gene encodes CDR1 SNHLY and CDR2 FYNGKV (reference sequence). The CDR3 covers 16 residues. The germline V and J ends were trimmed by 5 bases and 4 bases, with 17 bases remaining between them.

Concerning this clone itself: Mouse names are used for the genes. Sequencing ends 1 residue short of the CDR3 end; the germline J gene provides the rest. The chain employs TRBV23 and TRBJ2-3; the DNA was not compared with TRBD1, the D call given in the table. CDR3 length: 16 residues. Germline values: CDR1 KGHTA, CDR2 FQNQQP. This CDR3 reads CSSSQSSAVSAETLYF. The CDR3 DNA, read in part, is TGCTCCAGCAGTCAATCGAGCGCAGTTAGTGCAGAAACGCTGTAT. The full variable domain, rest sourced from reference TRBV23 and TRBJ2-3, is DAAVTQKPRYLIKMKGQEAEMKCIPEKGHTAVFWYQQKQSKELKFLIYFQNQQPLDQIDMVKERFSAVCPSSSLCSLGIRTCEAEDSALYLCSSSQSSAVSAETLYFGSGTRLTVL.

A word on this clone: Gene names refer to mouse genes. The CDR3 end falls 1 residue outside the read, so it is completed with the germline J gene. This chain connects TRBV26 to TRBJ1-2; 7 positions match TRBD1. With 4 bases clipped from V and 1 base from J, the junction kept 3 bases outside the gene matches. The CDR3 has 14 residues. The germline V gene has CDR1 KGHPV and CDR2 FQNQEV (reference sequence). CDR3 loop: CASSQGAGNSDYTF. The sequenced CDR3 bases are TGTGCCAGCAGTCAGGGGGCAGGAAACTCCGACTACACC.

Remarks on this clone: Gene names and germline match the mouse. Read coverage stops 1 residue before the CDR3 terminus; the germline J gene supplies the remainder. The chain carries TRBV13-2 and TRBJ1-3; D is perhaps TRBD1 (6 bases). The CDR3 is 16 amino acids. Germline V gives CDR1 NNHNN, CDR2 SYGAGS (reference sequence). V was shortened by 0 bases and J by 0 bases, with 10 bases between the two germline ends. CDR3 DNA, as far as it was read: TGTGCCAGCGGTGATGCGGGACAAACTTCTGGAAATACGCTCTAT. This gives the protein CASGDAGQTSGNTLY. The whole CDR3 protein reads CASGDAGQTSGNTLYF.

Of note for this clone: Gene names follow the mouse nomenclature. The sequence runs out 1 residue before the end of the CDR3; the remainder is reconstructed from the germline J gene. V is TRBV13-2 and J is TRBJ1-6; 10 nucleotides agree with TRBD1. TRBJ1-6 carries the ORF label, with uncertain function. Trimming removed 3 bases from V and 3 bases from J; junction bases left unmatched: 0. Germline V gene lookup returns CDR1 NNHNN and CDR2 SYGAGS (reference sequence). This CDR3 spans 15 amino acids. CDR3 protein: CASGGDRGYNSPLYF. The part of the CDR3 DNA that was read is TGTGCCAGCGGTGGGGACAGGGGCTATAATTCGCCCCTCTAC.

As to this clone: All gene names here are mouse names. Read coverage stops 1 residue before the CDR3 terminus; the germline J gene supplies the remainder. The chain links TRBV4 to TRBJ2-2; possible D gene TRBD1, 6 bases. The germline gives CDR1 LGHDT, CDR2 YNNKQL (reference sequence). CDR3 length equals 13 residues. V dropped 3 bases and J dropped 6 bases, with 8 bases sitting between them. The DNA read from the CDR3 is TGTGCCAGCAGCTACCAGGGGCCCGGGCAGCTCTAC. The encoded protein is CASSYQGPGQLY. The CDR3 as a whole reads CASSYQGPGQLYF.

On this clone: Gene names are the mouse ones. The read stops 1 residue short of the end of the CDR3; the missing end is completed from the germline J gene. This sequence joins TRBV1 and TRBJ1-2; no reliable D call. V lost 4 bases to trimming and J lost 0 bases, with 3 bases between them. The CDR3 length is 12 residues. The V gene's germline CDR1 is NSQYPW and CDR2 LRSPGD (reference sequence). CDR3 DNA (partial): TGCACCTGCAGTGACCCAAACTCCGACTACACC. This codes for CTCSDPNSDYT. The entire CDR3 reads CTCSDPNSDYTF.

This clone was counted a few times. Genes and germline come from the mouse. The sequenced part of the CDR3 DNA is TGTGCAAGCAGCCCTCCGGGACTGGGGGTCTATGAACAGTAC. This codes for CASSPPGLGVYEQY. The entire CDR3 is CASSPPGLGVYEQYF. The chain links TRBV16 to TRBJ2-7, with 11 bases aligning to TRBD2. The read terminates 1 residue before the CDR3 end, so the remaining end is supplied by the germline J gene. This CDR3 comprises 15 residues. CDR1 SGHSA and CDR2 FRNQAP come from the germline V gene. Germline trimming cut 5 bases from V and 3 bases from J; bases unmatched to any gene: 6.

This clone has just a few counts. Gene names follow the mouse nomenclature. Read data end 1 residue before the CDR3 end; the end is taken from the germline J gene. The genes are TRBV1 and TRBJ1-4; D is perhaps TRBD1 (6 bases). Trimming removed 3 bases from V and 0 bases from J, with 11 bases in between. This CDR3 is built from 16 residues. Germline V CDR1 and CDR2: NSQYPW, LRSPGD (reference sequence). CDR3 sequence: CTCSARDIISNERLFF. Partial CDR3 DNA: TGCACCTGCAGTGCCCGGGACATAATTTCCAACGAAAGATTATTT.

Worth noting for this clone: Gene names refer to mouse genes. The DNA ends 1 residue before the CDR3 does, and the rest of the CDR3 is filled in from the germline J gene. The chain is built from TRBV19 and TRBJ2-5; 7 bases align to TRBD1. CDR1 FNHDT and CDR2 SITEND come from the germline V gene (reference sequence). The CDR3 contains 13 residues. Trimming removed 2 bases from V and 6 bases from J; junction bases left unmatched: 3. CDR3: CASSIGRGDTQYF. The DNA read from the CDR3 is TGTGCCAGCAGTATTGGCAGGGGGGACACCCAGTAC.

A single count supports this clone. This may stem from a read error, because a much larger clone lies one nucleotide away. Each gene name is a mouse one. The read terminates 1 residue ahead of where the CDR3 ends, so the germline J gene completes it. This chain links TRBV12-2 with TRBJ2-2; 7 bases line up with TRBD1. From germline, CDR1 is SGHLS and CDR2 HYDKME. V trimming: 0 bases; J trimming: 0 bases; junction bases outside the gene matches: 0. The CDR3 consists of 15 residues. CDR3 DNA (partial): TGTGCCAGCTCTCTCGGGACAGCAAACACCGGGCAGCTCTAC. Translated: CASSLGTANTGQLY. The CDR3 reads in full as CASSLGTANTGQLYF.

Concerning this clone itself: Gene names follow the mouse nomenclature. The read terminates 1 residue ahead of where the CDR3 ends, so the germline J gene completes it. The rearrangement joins TRBV3 to TRBJ1-1; tentative D call: TRBD1 (5 bases). With 4 bases removed from V and 0 bases from J, the gap between germline ends came to 6 bases. Germline values: CDR1 SNHLY, CDR2 FYNGKV (reference sequence). The CDR3 contains 13 residues. CDR3 loop: CASSSTANTEVFF. Partial CDR3 DNA: TGTGCCAGCAGCTCGACAGCAAACACAGAAGTCTTC.

Concerning this clone: Gene names and germline match the mouse. The DNA ends 1 residue before the CDR3 does, and the rest of the CDR3 is filled in from the germline J gene. The rearrangement uses TRBV26 and TRBJ2-1, with a possible D match to TRBD1 (5 bases). V dropped 2 bases and J dropped 4 bases, with 6 bases sitting between them. The length of the CDR3 is 13 residues. Germline values: CDR1 KGHPV, CDR2 FQNQEV (reference sequence). The DNA read from the CDR3 is TGTGCCAGCAGTCTGAGGGGTTATGCTGAGCAGTTC. Translated: CASSLRGYAEQF. The CDR3 in its entirety is CASSLRGYAEQFF.